Shown below are 2 T cell receptor beta chains from a single sample sequenced in a study of blood T cell repertoires in COVID-19. TCRdb's copy holds only in-frame clones and misses some; the assay was immunoSEQ multiplex PCR. The top ten clones hold roughly 2% of a sample with about 170,000 clones, 85% to 90% of them seen once. The specimen sequenced was peripheral blood. Receptor source: a man between 50 and 59 years old who had recovered from COVID-19.

This chain links TRBV5-1 with TRBJ2-5, with D maybe TRBD1 (6 bases). Trimming took 3 bases from V and 4 from J, leaving 10 bases between them. The CDR3 is 13 residues long. Germline V CDR1 and CDR2: SGHRS, YFSETQ. The CDR3 nucleotides read TGCGCCAGCAGCTGGTCAGGGGCAGAGACCCAGTACTTC. Protein: CASSWSGAETQYF.

The chain combines TRBV6-5 with TRBJ2-3; D perhaps matches TRBD1 (6 bases). The CDR3 totals 14 residues. With 8 bases removed from V and 0 bases from J, the gap between germline ends came to 12 bases. Germline lookup yields CDR1 MNHEY and CDR2 SVGAGI. The CDR3 DNA follows: TGTGCCAGCTCTTCCAGGGGCAGCACAGATACGCAGTATTTT. This gives the protein CASSSRGSTDTQYF.